In its sample, the clone carrying this T cell receptor (beta chain) was seen a few times. Per the study methods: Amplification from reference gene primers served as the basis for estimated nucleated cell counts. TCRdb keeps only in-frame clones here, not all; method: immunoSEQ multiplex PCR. V and J calls and clone size are copied from that table; D and trimming were computed from the DNA. Of around 200,000 clones in the sample, 80% to 90% are singletons; the top ten hold under 3.5%. The data stem from a study of blood T cell repertoires in COVID-19. Study in general: Sites across the United States, Italy and Spain contributed samples from acute and convalescent COVID-19.

The receptor comes from a man aged 55-75 years with acute or convalescent COVID-19. The sample comprised peripheral blood.

CDR3 sequence reads: CASSSLSGRSDEQFF. CDR3 DNA sequence: TGTGCCAGCAGCTCGCTTAGCGGGAGAAGCGATGAGCAGTTCTTC. The V and J genes are TRBV7-3 and TRBJ2-1; 9 bases fit TRBD2. The germline V gene encodes CDR1 SGHTA and CDR2 FQGTGA. There are 15 residues in the CDR3. V dropped 4 bases and J dropped 8; count of bases not matched to a gene: 9.